There are a few counts of the clone carrying this T cell receptor beta chain. The data derive from a study of T cell changes during pregnancy in multiple sclerosis. Sequenced by immunoSEQ multiplex PCR; TCRdb stores in-frame clones only, minus some. The sample includes fewer than 65,000 clones, approximately 91% of them seen just once. Germline-derived CDR1 and CDR2 are LNHDA and SQIVND (reference sequence). The J segment lost 5 bases and the V segment lost 3 bases, leaving 10 bases of the junction unmatched. The CDR3 has 16 amino acids. The sequences come from CD8+ T cells from peripheral blood mononuclear cells, collected after pregnancy. The receptor was isolated from a female donor with multiple sclerosis, enrolled in a pregnancy study. The V gene is TRBV19, the J gene TRBJ2-3; 8 nucleotides match TRBD1. The CDR3 spells CASSIRTGSSEDTQYF. In DNA, the CDR3 is TGTGCCAGTAGTATTCGGACAGGGTCAAGTGAAGATACGCAGTATTTT. The full variable domain, in which reference TRBV19 and TRBJ2-3 provide the parts outside the CDR3, is DGGITQSPKYLFRKEGQNVTLSCEQNLNHDAMYWYRQDPGQGLRLIYYSQIVNDFQKGDIAEGYSVSREKKESFPLTVTSAQKNPTAFYLCASSIRTGSSEDTQYFGPGTRLTVL.